This is a list of T cell receptor beta chains from one sample in a study of control samples from healthy donors and cancer patients. Assay: immunoSEQ multiplex PCR; the TCRdb copy retains only in-frame clones and omits some. The data show some 120,000 clones, over 75% seen once. Sequencing was carried out using blood. Every receptor here comes from a man younger than 30 in good health. Both conserved end residues are part of each CDR3. Fields, in order: clone size, D gene, V gene, J gene, CDR3 DNA, CDR3 protein. A D gene is named only where the DNA matches it firmly. Clone size is not always given. Where it is, it says once, few, many or a class for expanded clones.

-	TRBD1	TRBV19	TRBJ2-1	TGTGCCAGTAGTATCGACAGGGGAAACCTTAATGAGCAGTTCTTC	CASSIDRGNLNEQFF
-	TRBD2	TRBV5-1	TRBJ2-7	TGCGCCAGCAGCTTGAGTGGCCTAGCGGAAAACGAGCAGTACTTC	CASSLSGLAENEQYF
-	-	TRBV5-4	TRBJ2-3	TGTGCCAGCAGCCGAGTATCCGGGACCGGGCGGGCTACGCAGTATTTT	CASSRVSGTGRATQYF
-	-	TRBV5-1	TRBJ2-7	TGCGCCAGCAGCCTAGAGGGTGAGCAGTACTTC	CASSLEGEQYF
once	-	TRBV6-5	TRBJ1-6	TGTGCCAGCAATAACAACTACAGGGAGCCCCTCCACTTT	CASNNNYREPLHF
once	-	TRBV5-1	TRBJ1-2	TGCGCCAGCAGCGCGGCCCAACCCGGCTATGGCTACACCTTC	CASSAAQPGYGYTF
-	-	TRBV29-1	TRBJ1-2	TGCAGCGTTGGCACAGGGAGTTATGGCTACACCTTC	CSVGTGSYGYTF
-	-	TRBV9	TRBJ1-4	TGTGCCAGCAGCGTAGGGGCAGCGAGGGCAGAAAAACTGTTTTTT	CASSVGAARAEKLFF
-	TRBD1	TRBV24-1	TRBJ2-2	TGTGCCACCAGTAATTCCGGGACAGGGGGGTCCGGGGAGCTGTTTTTT	CATSNSGTGGSGELFF
-	-	TRBV12-3/TRBV12-4	TRBJ2-3	TGTGCCAGCAGTTTCGCAACAGATACGCAGTATTTT	CASSFATDTQYF
-	-	TRBV5-1	TRBJ2-2	TGCGCCAGCAGCTTGAGCGTGAACACCGGGGAGCTGTTTTTT	CASSLSVNTGELFF
-	-	TRBV11-3	TRBJ2-3	TGTGCCAGCAGCACGCGGGCGAAAGATACGCAGTATTTT	CASSTRAKDTQYF
-	TRBD1	TRBV24-1	TRBJ2-7	TGTGCCACCAGTGATTCCCCGGGACAGGGGGTCTACGAGCAGTACTTC	CATSDSPGQGVYEQYF
few	TRBD1	TRBV6-1	TRBJ2-3	TGTGCCAGCAGTGAAGGACAGGGGGCAACAGATACGCAGTATTTT	CASSEGQGATDTQYF
-	-	TRBV5-4	TRBJ2-7	TGTGCCAGCAGCTTGGGTCGGTGGGACCGCTCCTACGAGCAGTACTTC	CASSLGRWDRSYEQYF
-	TRBD2	TRBV9	TRBJ2-2	TGTGCCAGCAGCGTAGGACTAGCGGGAGGGCCGGACGGGGAGCTGTTTTTT	CASSVGLAGGPDGELFF
-	-	TRBV4-3	TRBJ1-1	TGCGCCAGCAGCCAAGATTGGGGCAGGCCGAACACTGAAGCTTTCTTT	CASSQDWGRPNTEAFF
-	-	TRBV12-3/TRBV12-4	TRBJ2-7	TGTGCCAGCAGTCTGTACCAATACGAGCAGTACTTC	CASSLYQYEQYF
-	TRBD2	TRBV7-7	TRBJ2-5	TGTGCTAGCAGCTTAGCTTTTGCTCCTAGCGGGAGTAAGCGGGAGACCCAGTACTTC	CASSLAFAPSGSKRETQYF
-	-	TRBV7-2	TRBJ1-1	TGTGCCAGCAGCCGAGATCGGGTATTTGAAGCTTTCTTT	CASSRDRVFEAFF
-	-	TRBV19	TRBJ2-7	TGTGCCAGTAGCAGGGGGGTCAACGAGCAGTACTTC	CASSRGVNEQYF
-	TRBD1	TRBV5-8	TRBJ1-5	TGTGCCAGCAGCGACCACAGGGGGCGAAGGGGGAGCAATCAGCCCCAGCATTTT	CASSDHRGRRGSNQPQHF
-	TRBD1	TRBV7-8	TRBJ1-4	TGTGCCAGCAGCTTAGGCAGGGGGGGAAAACTGTTTTTT	CASSLGRGGKLFF
-	-	TRBV7-3	TRBJ1-4	TGTGCCAGCAGCTCCCGCGAGGGGGGTGCGCTGTTTTTT	CASSSREGGALFF
-	TRBD2	TRBV19	TRBJ2-1	TGTGCCAGTAGTGCGGCGGGGGCGGGAGGAACCTACAATGAGCAGTTCTTC	CASSAAGAGGTYNEQFF
once	-	TRBV6-5	TRBJ2-7	TGTGCCAGCAGTTACGACTGGACAGTGCCGTACGAGCAGTACTTC	CASSYDWTVPYEQYF
-	-	TRBV2	TRBJ1-5	TGTGCCAGCACCGGACAGAGCAATCAGCCCCAGCATTTT	CASTGQSNQPQHF
-	-	TRBV7-2	TRBJ2-5	TGTGCCAGCAGCTTACAAGGGGGGCCCCAAGAGACCCAGTACTTC	CASSLQGGPQETQYF
-	-	TRBV6-6	TRBJ2-2	TGTGCCAGCAGTTACTCTTTAGGGTCAGACACCGGGGAGCTGTTTTTT	CASSYSLGSDTGELFF
once	TRBD1	TRBV9	TRBJ2-2	TGTGCCAGCAGCGGCAAGACAGGGGTCGGGGAGCTGTTTTTT	CASSGKTGVGELFF
-	-	TRBV27	TRBJ2-3	TGTGCCAGCAGACGAGGCGGGATGAATAGTCTCGATACGCAGTATTTT	CASRRGGMNSLDTQYF
-	-	TRBV10-2	TRBJ1-5	TGCGCCAGCCAAAATATAACCACAAATCAGCCCCAGCATTTT	CASQNITTNQPQHF